The rows below give T cell receptor beta chains drawn from one sample of a study of neurological immune-mediated disorders. TCRdb passed the 5' RACE reads through MiXCR, listing each CDR3 protein once. In the table there are 25,000 to 30,000 distinct CDR3 sequences, less than 8.5% of which are singletons. Sequencing was done on a sample of PBMCs. The origin of the receptors is a woman aged 45-65 years in good health. CDR3s include the opening cysteine and the closing phenylalanine or tryptophan. A D gene is named only where the DNA matches it firmly. Expanded clones get a size class; other rows say once, few or many, or leave the size out.

D gene	clone size	V gene	J gene	CDR3 protein	CDR3 DNA
TRBD1	NA	TRBV7-6	TRBJ1-1	CASSLSVQGAGGTEAFF	TGTGCCAGCAGCTTATCGGTCCAGGGGGCGGGTGGTACTGAAGCTTTCTTT
NA	many	TRBV18	TRBJ2-1	CASSPLDTLGEQFF	TGTGCCAGCTCACCCTTGGACACCTTGGGTGAGCAGTTCTTC
TRBD2	many	TRBV5-1	TRBJ2-2	CASSEASGGTLNTGELFF	TGCGCCAGCAGCGAGGCTAGCGGGGGAACACTGAACACCGGGGAGCTGTTTTTT
NA	many	TRBV6-5	TRBJ1-2	CASSYGRGKSTPGYTF	TGTGCCAGCAGTTACGGTCGCGGAAAGTCCACCCCTGGCTACACCTTC
NA	few	TRBV12-3/TRBV12-4	TRBJ2-1	CASRRDWDNEQFF	TGTGCCAGCAGAAGGGACTGGGACAATGAGCAGTTCTTC
NA	many	TRBV3-1	TRBJ2-1	CASSQAGTLLNEQFF	TGTGCCAGCAGCCAAGCCGGGACCCTTCTTAATGAGCAGTTCTTC
NA	many	TRBV5-1	TRBJ2-4	CASSSLDTQTQYF	TGCGCCAGCAGCTCCCTGGACACGCAGACTCAGTACTTC
NA	few	TRBV5-1	TRBJ1-1	CASSTTQLQNTEAFF	TGCGCCAGCAGCACAACACAGCTACAGAACACTGAAGCTTTCTTT
NA	many	TRBV7-9	TRBJ2-1	CASSRDNEQFF	TGTGCCAGCAGTCGGGACAATGAGCAGTTCTTC
NA	many	TRBV28	TRBJ2-1	CASSSKLTYNEQFF	TGTGCCAGCAGTTCTAAACTTACCTACAATGAGCAGTTCTTC
TRBD1	many	TRBV11-3	TRBJ2-3	CASSLSGTGGADTQYF	TGTGCCAGCAGCCTAAGTGGGACAGGGGGCGCAGATACGCAGTATTTT
TRBD1	many	TRBV9	TRBJ2-7	CASSVGDSSYEQYF	TGTGCCAGCAGCGTAGGGGACAGCTCCTACGAGCAGTACTTC
NA	many	TRBV9	TRBJ1-3	CASSVNPGSRDTIYF	TGTGCCAGCAGCGTCAACCCAGGGTCTAGAGACACCATATATTTT
TRBD2	many	TRBV7-9	TRBJ2-2	CASSPLGLAQTGELFF	TGTGCCAGCAGCCCCCTCGGACTAGCGCAGACCGGGGAGCTGTTTTTT
NA	many	TRBV20-1	TRBJ2-3	CSARVDSSPDTQYF	TGCAGTGCTAGAGTGGACAGTAGCCCAGATACGCAGTATTTT
NA	many	TRBV5-6	TRBJ1-2	CASSGAMRGRHYGYTF	TGTGCCAGCAGCGGGGCGATGAGGGGAAGGCACTATGGCTACACCTTC
TRBD2	many	TRBV24-1	TRBJ2-3	CATSPWVAGTADTQYF	TGTGCCACCAGTCCCTGGGTAGCGGGAACTGCCGATACGCAGTATTTT
NA	medium-sized	TRBV7-6	TRBJ2-7	CASSLAASYEQYF	TGTGCCAGCAGCTTGGCTGCTTCCTACGAGCAGTACTTC
NA	many	TRBV5-1	TRBJ2-7	CASSLYEQYF	TGCGCCAGCAGCCTCTACGAGCAGTACTTC
NA	many	TRBV13	TRBJ1-5	CASSSRVGNQPQHF	TGTGCCAGCAGCTCCCGAGTAGGGAATCAGCCCCAGCATTTT
NA	many	TRBV20-1	TRBJ1-1	CSAARGTEAFF	TGCAGTGCCGCACGTGGCACTGAAGCTTTCTTT
NA	many	TRBV20-1	TRBJ2-7	CSALGRSHSYEQYF	TGCAGTGCCCTGGGACGGTCACACTCCTACGAGCAGTACTTC
NA	many	TRBV20-1	TRBJ2-3	CSARDVVTGSTDTQYF	TGCAGTGCTAGAGATGTAGTGACGGGGAGCACAGATACGCAGTATTTT
NA	many	TRBV20-1	TRBJ2-1	CSARLLAPGYNEQFF	TGCAGTGCTCGCCTTCTAGCGCCCGGGTACAATGAGCAGTTCTTC
NA	once	TRBV29-1	TRBJ2-7	CSAGDGEQYF	TGCAGCGCGGGTGACGGCGAGCAGTACTTC
NA	many	TRBV12-3/TRBV12-4	TRBJ1-5	CASSNQGPNQPQHF	TGTGCCAGCAGCAACCAGGGTCCCAATCAGCCCCAGCATTTT
NA	many	TRBV9	TRBJ2-5	CASSVGDTGQRGTQYF	TGTGCCAGCAGCGTAGGAGACACAGGCCAGAGGGGGACCCAGTACTTC
NA	NA	TRBV28	TRBJ2-5	CASSRGFQETQYF	TGTGCCAGCAGCCGGGGATTCCAAGAGACCCAGTACTTC
TRBD2	many	TRBV9	TRBJ2-4	CASSVSPGGENIQYF	TGTGCCAGCAGCGTATCCCCCGGGGGGGAAAACATTCAGTACTTC
TRBD1	few	TRBV6-1	TRBJ2-7	CASTEWQGAGSYEQYF	TGTGCCAGCACGGAATGGCAGGGGGCAGGATCCTACGAGCAGTACTTC
NA	many	TRBV7-2	TRBJ2-1	CASSSDISSYNEQFF	TGTGCCAGCAGCTCGGACATTAGCTCCTACAATGAGCAGTTCTTC
NA	NA	TRBV7-9	TRBJ1-1	CASSFSRGGTEAFF	TGTGCCAGCAGCTTCAGTAGGGGAGGCACTGAAGCTTTCTTT
NA	many	TRBV20-1	TRBJ1-1	CSARDRRNTEAFF	TGCAGTGCTAGAGATCGACGGAACACTGAAGCTTTCTTT
TRBD1	many	TRBV28	TRBJ2-1	CASSLERQGIEQFF	TGTGCCAGCAGTTTAGAGCGACAGGGGATCGAGCAGTTCTTC
NA	many	TRBV20-1	TRBJ2-7	CSARARAGALGEQYF	TGCAGTGCTAGAGCTAGGGCGGGGGCCCTCGGCGAGCAGTACTTC
TRBD2	many	TRBV11-3	TRBJ2-2	CASSLLADTNTGELFF	TGTGCCAGCAGCTTACTAGCGGACACGAACACCGGGGAGCTGTTTTTT
NA	many	TRBV19	TRBJ2-3	CASSTQGQASTDTQYF	TGTGCCAGTAGCACACAGGGACAAGCTAGCACAGATACGCAGTATTTT
NA	many	TRBV20-1	TRBJ2-7	CSARTGGLYEQYF	TGCAGTGCTAGAACGGGGGGCCTCTACGAGCAGTACTTC
NA	many	TRBV20-1	TRBJ2-4	CSARDLKSKNIQYF	TGCAGTGCTAGAGACCTAAAATCCAAAAACATTCAGTACTTC
TRBD2	many	TRBV4-3	TRBJ2-1	CASSRGLAGTYNEQFF	TGCGCCAGCAGCCGGGGACTAGCGGGAACCTACAATGAGCAGTTCTTC
NA	few	TRBV3-1	TRBJ2-1	CASSQDGGQGDLFF	TGTGCCAGCAGCCAAGATGGCGGCCAGGGCGATCTGTTCTTC
NA	many	TRBV10-3	TRBJ1-5	CAISEQGGNQPQHF	TGTGCCATCAGTGAACAGGGTGGGAATCAGCCCCAGCATTTT
NA	many	TRBV30	TRBJ1-1	CAWGGPTGNTEAFF	TGTGCCTGGGGTGGGCCAACAGGGAACACTGAAGCTTTCTTT
TRBD2	many	TRBV3-1	TRBJ2-3	CASSQRLAGGTDTQYF	TGTGCCAGCAGCCAACGACTAGCGGGGGGCACAGATACGCAGTATTTT
NA	many	TRBV20-1	TRBJ1-1	CSASSRVNTEAFF	TGCAGTGCTAGTTCCAGGGTGAACACTGAAGCTTTCTTT
NA	NA	TRBV2	TRBJ2-2	CASIANTGELFF	TGTGCCAGCATTGCGAACACCGGGGAGCTGTTTTTT
TRBD1	medium-sized	TRBV20-1	TRBJ2-7	CSARLTGAYEQYF	TGCAGTGCTAGGCTGACAGGGGCCTACGAGCAGTACTTC
NA	many	TRBV5-1	TRBJ2-1	CASSLTPGDEQFF	TGCGCCAGCAGCTTGACTCCAGGTGATGAGCAGTTCTTC
NA	many	TRBV11-1	TRBJ2-7	CASSLRNSYEQYF	TGTGCCAGCAGCTTGCGGAACTCCTACGAGCAGTACTTC
NA	many	TRBV6-6	TRBJ1-5	CASSPENSNQPQHF	TGTGCCAGCAGCCCGGAGAATAGCAATCAGCCCCAGCATTTT
TRBD1	many	TRBV20-1	TRBJ1-6	CSALQGAGNSPLHF	TGCAGTGCACTCCAGGGGGCCGGTAATTCACCCCTCCACTTT
NA	many	TRBV7-2	TRBJ2-3	CASSARGGATDTQYF	TGTGCCAGCAGCGCCCGGGGCGGGGCCACAGATACGCAGTATTTT
NA	many	TRBV12-3/TRBV12-4	TRBJ2-6	CASSPIISVLTF	TGTGCCAGCAGTCCCATTATTAGCGTCCTGACTTTC
NA	many	TRBV7-2	TRBJ2-1	CASSRKGQAHHQFF	TGTGCCAGCAGCCGGAAAGGGCAGGCACATCATCAGTTCTTC
TRBD1	many	TRBV10-3	TRBJ1-1	CAIRGTGGGMNTEAFF	TGTGCCATCAGAGGAACAGGGGGCGGCATGAACACTGAAGCTTTCTTT
TRBD1	many	TRBV12-3/TRBV12-4	TRBJ2-5	CASSQDRGETQYF	TGTGCCAGCAGCCAAGACAGGGGTGAGACCCAGTACTTC
TRBD1	medium-sized	TRBV20-1	TRBJ1-5	CSAAGTGRDQPQHF	TGCAGTGCCGCCGGGACAGGGCGCGATCAGCCCCAGCATTTT
NA	medium-sized	TRBV5-1	TRBJ2-5	CASRSGLQETQYF	TGCGCCAGCAGGTCGGGCCTCCAAGAGACCCAGTACTTC
NA	many	TRBV10-3	TRBJ2-1	CAISKSVFGSEQFF	TGTGCCATCAGCAAAAGTGTGTTCGGGTCCGAGCAGTTCTTC